The rows below give T cell receptor beta chains drawn from one sample of a study of untreated major depressive disorder. The protocol was immunoSEQ multiplex PCR, while the TCRdb copy is restricted to in-frame clones and leaves out a portion. Of about 18,000 clones in the sample, approximately 81% were seen once. The sequenced sample consisted of CD4+ T cells from PBMCs. The receptor set was obtained from a woman aged 25 to 39 in good health. Both conserved end residues are part of each CDR3. The D gene is left open where the match is weak. Clone sizes are given selectively: once, few, many, or a class where the clone is expanded.

size | J | V | D | DNA | CDR3
few | TRBJ2-3 | TRBV7-9 | TRBD2 | TGTGCCAGCAGCATGCTAGCGGGGGCAGATACGCAGTATTTT | CASSMLAGADTQYF
- | TRBJ2-2 | TRBV4-2 | - | TGTGCCAGCAGCCGACTACCGGACGGGGAGCTGTTTTTT | CASSRLPDGELFF
- | TRBJ2-1 | TRBV29-1 | - | TGCAGCGAACAAGGGAGCTCCTACAATGAGCAGTTCTTC | CSEQGSSYNEQFF
- | TRBJ2-7 | TRBV12-5 | - | TGTGCTAGTGGTTTGGTACTCGGACGGAGCGGAGCCTACGAGCAGTACTTC | CASGLVLGRSGAYEQYF
- | TRBJ2-3 | TRBV7-6 | TRBD2 | TGTGCCAGCAGCTTAGCCGCGGGAGGGACGCAGTATTTT | CASSLAAGGTQYF
- | TRBJ1-4 | TRBV7-8 | - | TGTGCCAGCAGCCAGAGTTTTTTAGGAGGGTCAACTAATGAAAAACTGTTTTTT | CASSQSFLGGSTNEKLFF
- | TRBJ1-1 | TRBV10-3 | - | TGTGCCATCAGCCTAGGGAATAGGGGGAACACTGAAGCTTTCTTT | CAISLGNRGNTEAFF
once | TRBJ2-1 | TRBV27 | TRBD2 | TGTGCCAGCCAGGGCGCTCCGGGACTAGCGGGAGTGTTGTCCTACAATGAGCAGTTCTTC | CASQGAPGLAGVLSYNEQFF
- | TRBJ1-1 | TRBV13 | - | TGTGCCAGCAGCCCGGGGAAAGACACTGAAGCTTTCTTT | CASSPGKDTEAFF
- | TRBJ2-7 | TRBV5-1 | - | TGCGCCAGCAGCTCGAGTTACGAGCAGTACTTC | CASSSSYEQYF
- | TRBJ2-7 | TRBV4-1 | TRBD2 | TGCGCCAGCAGCCAAGGCCCCTGGGGGGGCTACGAGCAGTACTTC | CASSQGPWGGYEQYF
- | TRBJ2-3 | TRBV25-1 | - | TGTGCCAGCCGAGGTATTAGTCATGGCACAGATACGCAGTATTTT | CASRGISHGTDTQYF
- | TRBJ2-1 | TRBV5-1 | - | TGCGCCAGCAGCTTGGGAGGGGGCGGCTCTAGCGCGTGGGGATCTTACAATGAGCAGTTCTTC | CASSLGGGGSSAWGSYNEQFF
- | TRBJ2-5 | TRBV5-5 | - | TGTGCCAGCAACGGGGGAGAGACCCAGTACTTC | CASNGGETQYF
- | TRBJ2-1 | TRBV20-1 | - | TGCAGTGATTCGGACCGCAATGAGCAGTTCTTC | CSDSDRNEQFF
- | TRBJ2-5 | TRBV7-2 | - | TGTGCCAGCAGCTTAGTTCCCGGAGCCCAAGAGACCCAGTACTTC | CASSLVPGAQETQYF
- | TRBJ2-3 | TRBV6-6 | TRBD2 | TGTGCCAGCAGTACGACTAGCGGGACGACAGATACGCAGTATTTT | CASSTTSGTTDTQYF
few | TRBJ1-3 | TRBV4-2 | - | TGTGCCAGCAGCCAAGTTCAACCGGGGGGCTCTGGAAACACCATATATTTT | CASSQVQPGGSGNTIYF
- | TRBJ1-3 | TRBV18 | - | TGTGCCAGCTCACCCCTGGGAACAGGGAGCTCTGGAAACACCATATATTTT | CASSPLGTGSSGNTIYF
- | TRBJ2-7 | TRBV4-3 | - | TGCGCCAGCAGCCAAGGACAGGCGGCCTACGAGCAGTACTTC | CASSQGQAAYEQYF
- | TRBJ2-1 | TRBV6-5 | - | TGTGCCAGCAGCCCTGGAGGAAGGAATGAGCAGTTCTTC | CASSPGGRNEQFF
- | TRBJ1-1 | TRBV7-2 | - | TGTGCCAGCAGCCCCGGGGCCCAGGGGATCGCTGAAGCTTTCTTT | CASSPGAQGIAEAFF
- | TRBJ2-5 | TRBV7-9 | TRBD2 | TGTGCCAGCACCACGGGACTAGCGGACCAAGAGACCCAGTACTTC | CASTTGLADQETQYF
- | TRBJ1-2 | TRBV4-1 | - | TGCGCCAGCAGCCTCCTGGGGGCAGGGGATGGCTACACCTTC | CASSLLGAGDGYTF
- | TRBJ2-3 | TRBV27 | TRBD2 | TGTGCCAGCAGTTTATACCCCCCCAGTAGCGGGAGGAGGGATACGCAGTATTTT | CASSLYPPSSGRRDTQYF
- | TRBJ2-2 | TRBV6-4 | - | TGTGCCAGCAGTGAGCTAGCGAACACCGGGGAGCTGTTTTTT | CASSELANTGELFF
- | TRBJ1-2 | TRBV6-5 | - | TGTGCCAGCAGTTACGGGGGGGCCCCTAACTATGGCTACACCTTC | CASSYGGAPNYGYTF
- | TRBJ2-1 | TRBV19 | TRBD2 | TGTGCCAGTAGTACGGTCGCGGGAGGCCCAAGTATCCATGAGCAGTTCTTC | CASSTVAGGPSIHEQFF
- | TRBJ2-5 | TRBV19 | TRBD2 | TGTGCCAGTAGTGTCTCTAGCGGGGGGGGAGAGACCCAGTACTTC | CASSVSSGGGETQYF
- | TRBJ1-6 | TRBV27 | - | TGTGCCAGCAGGGCCGCAGGGTCTAATTCACCCCTCCACTTT | CASRAAGSNSPLHF
few | TRBJ1-5 | TRBV2 | TRBD1 | TGTGCCAGCAGTGACAGGGGGGTGGGTCAGCCCCAGCATTTT | CASSDRGVGQPQHF
- | TRBJ1-2 | TRBV6-1 | - | TGTGCCAGCAGCTTCCAGGGGTATGGCTACACCTTC | CASSFQGYGYTF
- | TRBJ2-7 | TRBV4-3 | - | TGCGCCAGCAGCGATATAATAGGATCCGAGCAGTACTTC | CASSDIIGSEQYF
few | TRBJ1-2 | TRBV27 | - | TGTGCCAGCAGTCCCGGGCCCGGGAGAGGATCTGGCTACACCTTC | CASSPGPGRGSGYTF
few | TRBJ2-3 | TRBV18 | - | TGTGCCAGCTCACCATTAGTAACGGGGTCCACAGATACGCAGTATTTT | CASSPLVTGSTDTQYF
once | TRBJ1-4 | TRBV28 | - | TGTGCCAGCAGTTTGTGGGCAGTGGATGAAAAACTGTTTTTT | CASSLWAVDEKLFF
- | TRBJ2-5 | TRBV5-4 | TRBD1 | TGTGCCAGCAGTTCCGGGACAGAAGAGACCCAGTACTTC | CASSSGTEETQYF
once | TRBJ2-5 | TRBV9 | - | TGTGCCAGCAGCCCATCAAACCCAGGGCGGGAGACCCAGTACTTC | CASSPSNPGRETQYF
- | TRBJ2-7 | TRBV14 | TRBD2 | TGTGCCAGCAGCCAGTTGACTAGCGGGATTGGCGAGCAGTACTTC | CASSQLTSGIGEQYF
- | TRBJ2-7 | TRBV5-4 | TRBD1 | TGTGCCAGCAGGGGACAGGGAGGGAACGAGCAGTACTTC | CASRGQGGNEQYF
- | TRBJ2-5 | TRBV6-1 | - | TGTGCCAGCAGGACTAGGGAGACCCAGTACTTC | CASRTRETQYF
- | TRBJ1-1 | TRBV5-1 | TRBD1 | TGCGCCAGCAGCTTGGCCGCACAGGGGGGCTTTGAAGCTTTCTTT | CASSLAAQGGFEAFF
- | TRBJ2-7 | TRBV12-1 | - | TGTGCCAGCAGCTCGGGGGGTGGCGGGGTGTCGGGTTCCGAGCAGTACTTC | CASSSGGGGVSGSEQYF
- | TRBJ2-3 | TRBV7-7 | - | TGTGCTAGCAGCTTAGACGGGAGCACAGATACGCAGTATTTT | CASSLDGSTDTQYF
- | TRBJ2-1 | TRBV6-1 | - | TGTGCCACCGCGGGACTTCCTGGGGGAAACAATGAGCAGTTCTTC | CATAGLPGGNNEQFF
- | TRBJ2-7 | TRBV7-2 | - | TGTGCCAGCAGCCGAATTAACTACGAGCAGTACTTC | CASSRINYEQYF
- | TRBJ2-5 | TRBV5-1 | TRBD1 | TGCGCCAGCAGATCCGGAACAGGGGGCGAGCAAGAGACCCAGTACTTC | CASRSGTGGEQETQYF
- | TRBJ2-7 | TRBV9 | - | TGTGCCAGCAGCGTAGTTGGTAGCCGATGCTACGAGCAGTACTTC | CASSVVGSRCYEQYF
- | TRBJ2-5 | TRBV5-1 | TRBD1 | TGCGCCAGCAGCCAGGACAGGGTGGAAGAGACCCAGTACTTC | CASSQDRVEETQYF
- | TRBJ2-1 | TRBV9 | - | TGTGCCAGCAGCGTAGGGCCCCTCAATGAGCAGTTCTTC | CASSVGPLNEQFF
- | TRBJ2-3 | TRBV28 | TRBD2 | TGTGCCAGCCCTCCCCCAGGGACTAGCGAGACTAGCACAGATACGCAGTATTTT | CASPPPGTSETSTDTQYF
- | TRBJ1-1 | TRBV5-1 | TRBD1 | TGCGCCAGCAGATCGACAGGGGGTTTGACTGAAGCTTTCTTT | CASRSTGGLTEAFF
- | TRBJ1-2 | TRBV7-8 | - | TGTGCCAGCAGCTTAGGGACCCCTTTGACAGTCGCCTATGGCTACACCTTC | CASSLGTPLTVAYGYTF
- | TRBJ2-3 | TRBV7-3 | - | TGTGCCAGCAGCTTAAGCGGGCACACAGATACGCAGTATTTT | CASSLSGHTDTQYF
- | TRBJ2-3 | TRBV28 | TRBD1 | TGTGCCAGCAGTCGACAGGGGGCTGCAGATACGCAGTATTTT | CASSRQGAADTQYF